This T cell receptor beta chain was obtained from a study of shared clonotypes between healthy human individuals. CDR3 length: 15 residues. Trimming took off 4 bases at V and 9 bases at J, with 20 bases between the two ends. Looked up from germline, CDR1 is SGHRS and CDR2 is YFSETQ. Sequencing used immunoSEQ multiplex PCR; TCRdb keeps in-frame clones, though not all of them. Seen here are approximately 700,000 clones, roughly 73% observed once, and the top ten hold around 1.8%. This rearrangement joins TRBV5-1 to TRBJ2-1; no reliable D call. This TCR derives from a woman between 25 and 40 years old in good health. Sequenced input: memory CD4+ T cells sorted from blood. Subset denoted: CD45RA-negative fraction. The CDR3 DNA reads TGCGCCAGCAGCCCGATGAGCCTAGGCTTGCGTGAGCAGTTCTTC. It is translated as CASSPMSLGLREQFF.